Given below is one TCR beta chain in context. Its target is unknown. The data were obtained in a study of identical twins. The ends were cut back, 4 bases at V and 3 bases at J, with 9 bases in the middle. This CDR3 spans 14 amino acids. Germline loops: CDR1 LNHNV, CDR2 YYDKDF (reference sequence). Donors were all healthy Caucasians. Study results and caveats: Insertions ran lower in abundant cord blood beta clonotypes, though not in memory repertoires.

TCRdb reprocessed the 5' RACE reads with MiXCR, giving one entry per CDR3 protein. The sample shows approximately 490,000 distinct CDR3 sequences, more than 20% of them seen only once. This sample was shared with a second study, whose subject was yellow fever vaccine responses in identical twins.

This receptor was taken from a woman under 30 in good health. Sequenced sample: CD4+ T cells sorted from blood. The V gene is TRBV15, the J gene TRBJ2-2; D possibly corresponds to TRBD2 (6 bases). The CDR3 here is CATSKPSDTGELFF. CDR3 DNA sequence: TGTGCCACCAGCAAGCCTAGCGACACCGGGGAGCTGTTTTTT.